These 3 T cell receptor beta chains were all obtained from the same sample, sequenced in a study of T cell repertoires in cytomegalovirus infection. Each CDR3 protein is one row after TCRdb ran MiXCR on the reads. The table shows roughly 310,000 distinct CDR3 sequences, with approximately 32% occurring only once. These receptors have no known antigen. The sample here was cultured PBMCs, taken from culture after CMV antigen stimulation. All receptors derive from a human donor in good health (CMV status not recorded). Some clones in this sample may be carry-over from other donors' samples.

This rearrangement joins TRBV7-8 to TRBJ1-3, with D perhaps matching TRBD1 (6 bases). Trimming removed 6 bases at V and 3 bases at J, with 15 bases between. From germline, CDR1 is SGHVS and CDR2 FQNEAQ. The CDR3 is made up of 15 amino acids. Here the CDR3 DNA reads TGTGCCAGCAGTCCTAGGGGGGGAGGTGGAAACACCATATATTTT. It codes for CASSPRGGGGNTIYF. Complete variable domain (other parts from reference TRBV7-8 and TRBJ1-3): GAGVSQSPRYKVAKRGQDVALRCDPISGHVSLFWYQQALGQGPEFLTYFQNEAQLDKSGLPSDRFFAERPEGSVSTLKIQRTQQEDSAVYLCASSPRGGGGNTIYFGEGSWLTVV.

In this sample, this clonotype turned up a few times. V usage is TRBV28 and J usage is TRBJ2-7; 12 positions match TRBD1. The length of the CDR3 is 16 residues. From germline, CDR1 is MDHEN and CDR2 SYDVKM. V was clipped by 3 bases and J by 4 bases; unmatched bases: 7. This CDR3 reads CASSFQPGQGAYEQYF. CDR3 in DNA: TGTGCCAGCAGTTTCCAACCGGGACAGGGGGCTTACGAGCAGTACTTC.

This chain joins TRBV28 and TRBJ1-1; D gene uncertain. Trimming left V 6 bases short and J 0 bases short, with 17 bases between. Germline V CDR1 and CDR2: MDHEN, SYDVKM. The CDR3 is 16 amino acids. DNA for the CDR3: TGTGCCAGCAGCCCACCTGCTGTTTTTTTGAACACTGAAGCTTTCTTT. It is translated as CASSPPAVFLNTEAFF.